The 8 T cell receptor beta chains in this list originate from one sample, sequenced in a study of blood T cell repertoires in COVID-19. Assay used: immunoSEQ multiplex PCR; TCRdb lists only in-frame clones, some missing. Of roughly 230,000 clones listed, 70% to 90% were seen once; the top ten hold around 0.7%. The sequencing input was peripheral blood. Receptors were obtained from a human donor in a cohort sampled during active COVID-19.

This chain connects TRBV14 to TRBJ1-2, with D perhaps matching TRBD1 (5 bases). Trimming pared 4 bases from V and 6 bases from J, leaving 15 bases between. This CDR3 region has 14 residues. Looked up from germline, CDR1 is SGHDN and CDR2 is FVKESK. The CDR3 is CASSLREGANGYTF. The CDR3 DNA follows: TGTGCCAGCAGCCTTCGTGAAGGGGCGAATGGCTACACCTTC.

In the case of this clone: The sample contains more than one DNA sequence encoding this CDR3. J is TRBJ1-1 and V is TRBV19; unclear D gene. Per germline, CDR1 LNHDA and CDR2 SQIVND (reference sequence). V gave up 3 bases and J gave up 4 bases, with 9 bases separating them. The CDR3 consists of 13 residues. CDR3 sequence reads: CASSIGRGTEAFF. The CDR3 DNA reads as TGTGCCAGTAGTATTGGTCGAGGCACTGAAGCTTTCTTT.

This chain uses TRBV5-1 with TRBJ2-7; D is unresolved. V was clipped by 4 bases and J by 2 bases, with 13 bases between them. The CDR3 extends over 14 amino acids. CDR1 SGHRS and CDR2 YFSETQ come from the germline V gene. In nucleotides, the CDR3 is TGCGCCAGCAGCGCTAGGTCTACCCCCTACGAGCAGTACTTC. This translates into CASSARSTPYEQYF. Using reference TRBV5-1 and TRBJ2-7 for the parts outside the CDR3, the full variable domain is KAGVTQTPRYLIKTRGQQVTLSCSPISGHRSVSWYQQTPGQGLQFLFEYFSETQRNKGNFPGRFSGRQFSNSRSEMNVSTLELGDSALYLCASSARSTPYEQYFGPGTRLTVT.

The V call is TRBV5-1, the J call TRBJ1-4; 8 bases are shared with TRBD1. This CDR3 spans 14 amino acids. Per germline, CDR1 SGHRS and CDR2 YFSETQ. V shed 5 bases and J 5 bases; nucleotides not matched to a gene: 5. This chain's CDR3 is CASSGRQGNEKLFF. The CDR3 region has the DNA TGCGCCAGCAGTGGGAGACAGGGGAATGAAAAACTGTTTTTT.

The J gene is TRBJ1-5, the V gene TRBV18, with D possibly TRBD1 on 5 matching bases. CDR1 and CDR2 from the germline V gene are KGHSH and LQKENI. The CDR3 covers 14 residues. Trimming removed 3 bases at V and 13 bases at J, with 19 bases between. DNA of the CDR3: TGTGCCAGCTCACCTTCGGGGGGTCCGACCGCTCAGCATTTT. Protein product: CASSPSGGPTAQHF.

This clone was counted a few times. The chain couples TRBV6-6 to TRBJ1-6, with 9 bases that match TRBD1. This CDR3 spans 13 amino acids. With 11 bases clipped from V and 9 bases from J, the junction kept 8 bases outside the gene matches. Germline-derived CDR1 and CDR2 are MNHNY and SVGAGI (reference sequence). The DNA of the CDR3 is TGTGCCGGGGGACAGGGCTCTCGTTCACCCCTCCACTTT. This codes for CAGGQGSRSPLHF.

CDR3 sequence: CASSFGQGAQEQYF. CDR3 DNA: TGTGCCAGCAGTTTTGGACAGGGGGCGCAGGAGCAGTACTTC. This sequence joins TRBV27 and TRBJ2-7; the match to TRBD1 covers 11 bases. The CDR3 consists of 14 residues. Germline CDR1 reads MNHEY; CDR2 reads SMNVEV (reference sequence). The junction had 5 bases not matched to a gene; V was cut back by 3 bases and J by 7 bases.

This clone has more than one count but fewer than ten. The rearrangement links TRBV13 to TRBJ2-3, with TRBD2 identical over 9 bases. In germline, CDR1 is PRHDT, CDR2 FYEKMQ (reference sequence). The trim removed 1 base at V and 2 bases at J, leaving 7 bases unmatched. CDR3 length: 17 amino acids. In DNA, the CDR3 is TGTGCCAGCAGCTTAGCTCTAGCGGGGATCTTCACAGATACGCAGTATTTT. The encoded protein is CASSLALAGIFTDTQYF.